The T cell receptor (beta chain) described here comes from a study of T cell repertoires in cytomegalovirus infection. Study outcomes and limitations: HLA-C-restricted CMV clonotypes gave the most frequent clonotype in two of eight donors.

MiXCR, applied by TCRdb to the reads, yields one record per CDR3 protein. The table records some 920,000 distinct CDR3 sequences, around 29% of them present only once. The germline gives CDR1 SGHVS, CDR2 FQNEAQ. This CDR3 region has 15 residues. V lost 1 base and J lost 4, with 11 bases in between. In regard to this clonotype: The target antigen is unknown.

The origin of this receptor is a human donor in good health (CMV status not recorded). Some clones in this sample may be carry-over from other donors' samples. The sequenced sample was cultured CD8+ T cells from PBMCs, obtained from culture after CMV antigen stimulation. The chain is built from TRBV7-8 and TRBJ2-1; D gene unclear. The CDR3 loop reads CASSLEANGYNEQFF. CDR3 bases: TGTGCCAGCAGCTTAGAGGCAAACGGTTACAATGAGCAGTTCTTC.